The entry that follows covers one T cell receptor beta chain sequence. The antigen remains unidentified. Profiling relied on immunoSEQ multiplex PCR, and the TCRdb table lists in-frame clones only, not all of them. In the table there are about 180,000 clones, 70% to 90% of which are singletons. The CDR3 extends over 17 amino acids. With 4 bases clipped from V and 0 bases from J, the junction kept 10 bases outside the gene matches. Germline lookup yields CDR1 SGHRS and CDR2 YFSETQ. This sample is drawn from a study of T cell responses to AZD1222 COVID-19 vaccine. The study's findings and limits: Clonal diversity may have been underestimated in mostly white British donors. The study found vaccine-associated CD4 TCRs spanning spike, dominant at 160-218 and 743-854. Spike-specific TCR depth and breadth grew after two AZD1222 doses.

This material consisted of peripheral blood, taken on day 0 of AZD1222 vaccination. This TCR was sampled from an adult in good health. The V gene is TRBV5-1, the J gene TRBJ1-2; 9 positions match TRBD1. The CDR3 region has the DNA TGCGCCAGCAGCATGGCGGGACAGGGATATTCTAACTATGGCTACACCTTC. Its translation is CASSMAGQGYSNYGYTF.